This T cell receptor (beta chain) was sequenced in a study of tumor and adjacent non-tumor tissue in lung cancer. Overall study: Aged about 30 to 85 years, patients included roughly eleven men and 5 women with stage I to III disease.

RNA was extracted from bulk tissue without any cell sorting. Three rounds of nested PCR, following a modified ARM-PCR protocol, produced the TCRbeta library. TCRdb used MiXCR to reprocess the multiplex PCR reads, holding one entry per CDR3 protein. The data show 220,000 or so distinct CDR3 sequences, about two thirds seen once. With 3 bases clipped from V and 2 bases from J, the junction kept 6 bases outside the gene matches. The CDR3 sequence is 15 residues long. Germline CDR1 reads SGHRS; CDR2 reads YFSETQ. The sequence was collected from a man aged 60 to 69 with non-small cell lung cancer. J is TRBJ2-5 and V is TRBV5-1; 8 bases align to TRBD2. Sequencing used lung tumor tissue. CDR3 DNA sequence: TGCGCCAGCAGCTCCGGGACTAGTGTTCAAGAGACCCAGTACTTC. Translation gives CASSSGTSVQETQYF.